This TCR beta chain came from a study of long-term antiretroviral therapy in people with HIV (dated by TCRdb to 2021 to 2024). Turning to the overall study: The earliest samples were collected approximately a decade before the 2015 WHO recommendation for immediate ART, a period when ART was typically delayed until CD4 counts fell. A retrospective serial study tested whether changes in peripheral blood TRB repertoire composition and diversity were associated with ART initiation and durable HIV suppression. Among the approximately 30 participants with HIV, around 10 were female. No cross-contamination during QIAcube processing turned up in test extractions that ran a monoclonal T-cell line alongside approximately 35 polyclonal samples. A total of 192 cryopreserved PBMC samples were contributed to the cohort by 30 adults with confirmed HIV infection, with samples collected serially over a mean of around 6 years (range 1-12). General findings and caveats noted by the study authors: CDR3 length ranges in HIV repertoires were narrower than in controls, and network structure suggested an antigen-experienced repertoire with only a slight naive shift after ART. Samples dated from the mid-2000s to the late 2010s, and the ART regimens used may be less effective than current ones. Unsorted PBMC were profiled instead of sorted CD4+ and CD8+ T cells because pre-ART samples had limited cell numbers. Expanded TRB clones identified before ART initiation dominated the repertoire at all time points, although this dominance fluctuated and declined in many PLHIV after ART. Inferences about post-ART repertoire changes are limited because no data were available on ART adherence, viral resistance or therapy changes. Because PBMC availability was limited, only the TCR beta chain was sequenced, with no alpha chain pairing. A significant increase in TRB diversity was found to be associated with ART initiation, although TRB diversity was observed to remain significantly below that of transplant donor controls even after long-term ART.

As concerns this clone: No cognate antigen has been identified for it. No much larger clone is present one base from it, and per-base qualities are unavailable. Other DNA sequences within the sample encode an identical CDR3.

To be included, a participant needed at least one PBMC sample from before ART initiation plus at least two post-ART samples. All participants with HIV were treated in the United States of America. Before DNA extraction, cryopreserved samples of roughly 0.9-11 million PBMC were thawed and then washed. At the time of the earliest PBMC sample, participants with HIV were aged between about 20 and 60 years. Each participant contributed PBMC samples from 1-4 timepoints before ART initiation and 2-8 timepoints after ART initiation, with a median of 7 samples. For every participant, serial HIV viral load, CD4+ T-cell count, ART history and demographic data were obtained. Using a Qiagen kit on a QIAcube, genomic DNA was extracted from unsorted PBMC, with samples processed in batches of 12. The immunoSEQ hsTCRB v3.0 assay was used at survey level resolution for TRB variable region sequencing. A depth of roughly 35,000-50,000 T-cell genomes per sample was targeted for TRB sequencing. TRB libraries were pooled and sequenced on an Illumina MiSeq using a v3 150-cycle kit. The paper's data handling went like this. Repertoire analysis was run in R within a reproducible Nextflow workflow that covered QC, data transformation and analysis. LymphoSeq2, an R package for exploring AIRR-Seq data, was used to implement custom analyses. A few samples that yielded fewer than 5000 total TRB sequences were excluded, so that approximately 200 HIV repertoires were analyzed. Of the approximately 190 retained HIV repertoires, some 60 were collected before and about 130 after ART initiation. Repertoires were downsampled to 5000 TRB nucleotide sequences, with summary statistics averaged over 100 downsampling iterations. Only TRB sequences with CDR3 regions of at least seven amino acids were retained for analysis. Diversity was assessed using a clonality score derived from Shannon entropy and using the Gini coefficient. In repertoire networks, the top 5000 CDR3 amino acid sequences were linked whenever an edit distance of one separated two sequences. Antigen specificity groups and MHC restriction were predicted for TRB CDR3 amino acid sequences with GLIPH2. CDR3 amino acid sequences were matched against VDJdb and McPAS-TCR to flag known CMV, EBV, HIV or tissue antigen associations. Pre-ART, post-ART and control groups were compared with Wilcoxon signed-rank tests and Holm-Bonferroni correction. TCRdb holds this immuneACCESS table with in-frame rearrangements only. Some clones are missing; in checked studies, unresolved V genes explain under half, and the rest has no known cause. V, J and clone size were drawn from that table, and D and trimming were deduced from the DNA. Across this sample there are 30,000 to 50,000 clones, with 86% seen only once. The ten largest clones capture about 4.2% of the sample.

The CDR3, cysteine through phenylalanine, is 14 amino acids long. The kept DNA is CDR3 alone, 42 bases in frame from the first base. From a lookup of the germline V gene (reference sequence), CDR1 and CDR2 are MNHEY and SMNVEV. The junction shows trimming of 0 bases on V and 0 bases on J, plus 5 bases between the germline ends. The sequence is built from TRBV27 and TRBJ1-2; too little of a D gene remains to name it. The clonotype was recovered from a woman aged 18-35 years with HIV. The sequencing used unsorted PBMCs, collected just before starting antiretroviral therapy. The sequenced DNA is TGTGCCAGCAGTTTATCGGGGTCTAACTATGGCTACACCTTC. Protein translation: CASSLSGSNYGYTF.